Listed below are T cell receptor beta chains from one sample, sequenced in a study of blood T cell repertoires in COVID-19. Profiling relied on immunoSEQ multiplex PCR, and the TCRdb table lists in-frame clones only, not all of them. This sample has some 230,000 clones; roughly four fifths occur once, and the top ten carry about 15%. Specimen: PBMCs or T cells enriched from blood (not recorded which). Receptor source: a man aged 35-49 years who had recovered from COVID-19. Both conserved end residues are part of each CDR3. Each record gives: CDR3 protein, CDR3 DNA, V gene, clone size, J gene, D gene. D genes are given only for firm matches. Clone sizes are given selectively: once, few, many, or a class where the clone is expanded.

CDR3 protein: CASSWSGLPTDTQYF
CDR3 DNA: TGTGCCAGCAGCTGGTCAGGACTACCCACAGATACGCAGTATTTT
V gene: TRBV5-4
clone size: .
J gene: TRBJ2-3
D gene: .

CDR3 protein: CASSSFSSYNEQFF
CDR3 DNA: TGTGCCAGCAGCTCGTTTAGCTCCTACAATGAGCAGTTCTTC
V gene: TRBV5-4
clone size: .
J gene: TRBJ2-1
D gene: .

CDR3 protein: CASSLSPGTSFGEQFF
CDR3 DNA: TGTGCCAGCAGTTTATCCCCCGGGACTAGCTTTGGTGAGCAGTTCTTC
V gene: TRBV27
clone size: few
J gene: TRBJ2-1
D gene: TRBD2

CDR3 protein: CASRASYTQYF
CDR3 DNA: TGTGCCAGCAGAGCGAGTTATACGCAGTATTTT
V gene: TRBV6-6
clone size: few
J gene: TRBJ2-3
D gene: .

CDR3 protein: CASNPWGGGNQPQHF
CDR3 DNA: TGTGCCAGCAACCCTTGGGGGGGAGGGAATCAGCCCCAGCATTTT
V gene: TRBV2
clone size: .
J gene: TRBJ1-5
D gene: .

CDR3 protein: CASSREGLPKGRANTGELFF
CDR3 DNA: TGTGCCAGCAGCCGAGAGGGACTCCCCAAGGGACGCGCGAACACCGGGGAGCTGTTTTTT
V gene: TRBV4-2
clone size: .
J gene: TRBJ2-2
D gene: .

CDR3 protein: CASTQGTEAFF
CDR3 DNA: TGTGCCAGCACCCAGGGCACTGAAGCTTTCTTT
V gene: TRBV5-4
clone size: .
J gene: TRBJ1-1
D gene: .

CDR3 protein: CAIRGNDRSYGYTF
CDR3 DNA: TGTGCCATCAGAGGGAACGACAGGTCCTATGGCTACACCTTC
V gene: TRBV10-3
clone size: few
J gene: TRBJ1-2
D gene: .

CDR3 protein: CASRPGQGYGYTF
CDR3 DNA: TGCGCCAGCAGACCGGGACAGGGCTATGGCTACACCTTC
V gene: TRBV10-2
clone size: .
J gene: TRBJ1-2
D gene: TRBD1

CDR3 protein: CASSLDLAGTYNEQFF
CDR3 DNA: TGCGCCAGCAGCTTGGATCTAGCGGGGACCTACAATGAGCAGTTCTTC
V gene: TRBV5-1
clone size: .
J gene: TRBJ2-1
D gene: TRBD2

CDR3 protein: CAISGPGLAGGPGSYNEQFF
CDR3 DNA: TGTGCCATCAGTGGACCGGGACTAGCGGGAGGGCCGGGTTCCTACAATGAGCAGTTCTTC
V gene: TRBV10-3
clone size: .
J gene: TRBJ2-1
D gene: TRBD2

CDR3 protein: CASGKGTSGLNNEQFF
CDR3 DNA: TGTGCCAGCGGAAAAGGGACTAGCGGGCTAAACAATGAGCAGTTCTTC
V gene: TRBV9
clone size: .
J gene: TRBJ2-1
D gene: TRBD2

CDR3 protein: CASSVRRASTDTQYF
CDR3 DNA: TGTGCCAGCAGTGTACGGAGGGCTAGCACAGATACGCAGTATTTT
V gene: TRBV2
clone size: .
J gene: TRBJ2-3
D gene: .

CDR3 protein: CASSLKQGGYEQFF
CDR3 DNA: TGCGCCAGCAGCTTGAAGCAGGGAGGCTATGAGCAGTTCTTC
V gene: TRBV5-1
clone size: .
J gene: TRBJ2-1
D gene: .

CDR3 protein: CASSRSESPLHF
CDR3 DNA: TGTGCCAGCAGTCGTAGTGAGTCACCCCTCCACTTT
V gene: TRBV28
clone size: .
J gene: TRBJ1-6
D gene: .

CDR3 protein: CASSIDGGHPSTDTQYF
CDR3 DNA: TGTGCCAGTAGTATAGATGGGGGACACCCTAGCACAGATACGCAGTATTTT
V gene: TRBV19
clone size: .
J gene: TRBJ2-3
D gene: .

CDR3 protein: CASSSGTSGSNEQYF
CDR3 DNA: TGTGCCAGCAGTTCCGGGACTAGCGGGAGCAACGAGCAGTACTTC
V gene: TRBV6-5
clone size: .
J gene: TRBJ2-7
D gene: TRBD2

CDR3 protein: CASSTGAGTYNEQFF
CDR3 DNA: TGTGCCAGCTCAACGGGAGCGGGGACTTACAATGAGCAGTTCTTC
V gene: TRBV18
clone size: .
J gene: TRBJ2-1
D gene: TRBD2

CDR3 protein: CASSLTGYEQYF
CDR3 DNA: TGTGCCAGCAGTCTCACAGGGTACGAGCAGTACTTC
V gene: TRBV12-3/TRBV12-4
clone size: .
J gene: TRBJ2-7
D gene: .

CDR3 protein: CASSDWGGSQPQHF
CDR3 DNA: TGTGCCAGCAGTGATTGGGGGGGCAGTCAGCCCCAGCATTTT
V gene: TRBV2
clone size: once
J gene: TRBJ1-5
D gene: .

CDR3 protein: CASSSLTGDGGYTF
CDR3 DNA: TGTGCCAGCAGCTCCCTGACAGGGGATGGTGGCTACACCTTC
V gene: TRBV7-8
clone size: .
J gene: TRBJ1-2
D gene: TRBD1

CDR3 protein: CASSLGASGSSYEQYF
CDR3 DNA: TGTGCCAGCAGCTTGGGGGCTAGCGGGAGCTCCTACGAGCAGTACTTC
V gene: TRBV5-8
clone size: .
J gene: TRBJ2-7
D gene: TRBD2

CDR3 protein: CASSVRPGDSRNEQYF
CDR3 DNA: TGCGCCAGCAGCGTTAGACCAGGGGACAGTAGGAACGAGCAGTACTTC
V gene: TRBV5-1
clone size: .
J gene: TRBJ2-7
D gene: TRBD1

CDR3 protein: CASSSGEGNYGYTF
CDR3 DNA: TGTGCCAGTTCATCAGGCGAGGGAAACTATGGCTACACCTTC
V gene: TRBV28
clone size: .
J gene: TRBJ1-2
D gene: .

CDR3 protein: CASRETSVYNEQFF
CDR3 DNA: TGCGCCAGCAGGGAGACTAGCGTCTACAATGAGCAGTTCTTC
V gene: TRBV5-1
clone size: .
J gene: TRBJ2-1
D gene: TRBD2

CDR3 protein: CASKESVSGNTIYF
CDR3 DNA: TGTGCCAGCAAGGAAAGCGTCTCTGGAAACACCATATATTTT
V gene: TRBV7-8
clone size: .
J gene: TRBJ1-3
D gene: .

CDR3 protein: CASSLRTGGEDEQYF
CDR3 DNA: TGCGCCAGCAGCTTGAGGACGGGAGGGGAGGACGAGCAGTACTTC
V gene: TRBV5-1
clone size: once
J gene: TRBJ2-7
D gene: TRBD2

CDR3 protein: CASSTDGLKTDTQYF
CDR3 DNA: TGCGCCAGCAGCACAGACGGACTTAAAACAGATACGCAGTATTTT
V gene: TRBV5-1
clone size: .
J gene: TRBJ2-3
D gene: .

CDR3 protein: CASSLSGAWDEQFF
CDR3 DNA: TGCGCCAGCAGCTTATCAGGGGCCTGGGATGAGCAGTTCTTC
V gene: TRBV5-1
clone size: .
J gene: TRBJ2-1
D gene: .

CDR3 protein: CASSSGQYPYGYTF
CDR3 DNA: TGTGCCAGCAGCTCCGGACAGTACCCCTATGGCTACACCTTC
V gene: TRBV7-8
clone size: .
J gene: TRBJ1-2
D gene: .

CDR3 protein: CASSGRISEAFF
CDR3 DNA: TGTGCCAGCTCAGGGCGAATCAGTGAAGCTTTCTTT
V gene: TRBV18
clone size: few
J gene: TRBJ1-1
D gene: .

CDR3 protein: CASSSSGSYTF
CDR3 DNA: TGTGCCAGCAGTAGCTCAGGGAGCTACACCTTC
V gene: TRBV6-5
clone size: .
J gene: TRBJ1-2
D gene: .

CDR3 protein: CASSPRLAGSTYEQYF
CDR3 DNA: TGTGCCAGCTCACCACGCCTAGCGGGTAGTACCTACGAGCAGTACTTC
V gene: TRBV18
clone size: few
J gene: TRBJ2-7
D gene: TRBD2

CDR3 protein: CASSLAVSNQPQHF
CDR3 DNA: TGTGCCAGCAGCCTTGCGGTTAGCAATCAGCCCCAGCATTTT
V gene: TRBV2
clone size: .
J gene: TRBJ1-5
D gene: .

CDR3 protein: CASSPGLILQETQYF
CDR3 DNA: TGCGCCAGCAGCCCGGGACTTATCCTACAAGAGACCCAGTACTTC
V gene: TRBV5-1
clone size: .
J gene: TRBJ2-5
D gene: .

CDR3 protein: CASSHQGAGEQYF
CDR3 DNA: TGTGCCAGCAGCCACCAGGGGGCGGGCGAGCAGTACTTC
V gene: TRBV3-1/TRBV3-2
clone size: .
J gene: TRBJ2-7
D gene: TRBD1

CDR3 protein: CASSLVIGSYEQYF
CDR3 DNA: TGCGCCAGCAGCTTGGTTATTGGGAGTTACGAGCAGTACTTC
V gene: TRBV5-1
clone size: .
J gene: TRBJ2-7
D gene: .

CDR3 protein: CASSPGTGYFNYGYTF
CDR3 DNA: TGTGCCAGCTCACCAGGGACAGGGTACTTTAACTATGGCTACACCTTC
V gene: TRBV18
clone size: .
J gene: TRBJ1-2
D gene: TRBD1

CDR3 protein: CASAQARGRSYGYTF
CDR3 DNA: TGTGCCAGCGCCCAGGCTAGAGGGAGGAGCTATGGCTACACCTTC
V gene: TRBV28
clone size: .
J gene: TRBJ1-2
D gene: .

CDR3 protein: CASSPTATGLADNEKLFF
CDR3 DNA: TGTGCCAGCTCACCTACAGCGACAGGGCTTGCAGATAATGAAAAACTGTTTTTT
V gene: TRBV18
clone size: .
J gene: TRBJ1-4
D gene: TRBD1

CDR3 protein: CASSFRRTSGNEQFF
CDR3 DNA: TGTGCCAGCAGCTTCCGCCGGACTAGCGGTAATGAGCAGTTCTTC
V gene: TRBV11-1
clone size: .
J gene: TRBJ2-1
D gene: TRBD2

CDR3 protein: CASSYRLLDNEQYF
CDR3 DNA: TGTGCCAGCAGTTATCGGTTGCTGGACAACGAGCAGTACTTC
V gene: TRBV6-5
clone size: .
J gene: TRBJ2-7
D gene: .

CDR3 protein: CASSQDRLARSTEAFF
CDR3 DNA: TGTGCCAGCAGCCAAGATAGACTTGCCCGGAGCACTGAAGCTTTCTTT
V gene: TRBV3-1/TRBV3-2
clone size: .
J gene: TRBJ1-1
D gene: .

CDR3 protein: CASSMGWQGSNQPQHF
CDR3 DNA: TGTGCCAGTAGTATGGGCTGGCAGGGCAGCAATCAGCCCCAGCATTTT
V gene: TRBV19
clone size: .
J gene: TRBJ1-5
D gene: .

CDR3 protein: CATSRAGEGEKLFF
CDR3 DNA: TGTGCCACCAGCAGAGCAGGGGAGGGTGAAAAACTGTTTTTT
V gene: TRBV15
clone size: .
J gene: TRBJ1-4
D gene: .

CDR3 protein: CASSRLDNILIETEAFF
CDR3 DNA: TGTGCCAGCAGTCGGTTAGATAATATCCTTATCGAGACTGAAGCTTTCTTT
V gene: TRBV6-6
clone size: once
J gene: TRBJ1-1
D gene: .

CDR3 protein: CASSRDTNPSYEQYF
CDR3 DNA: TGTGCCAGCAGTCGGGACACCAACCCTTCCTACGAGCAGTACTTC
V gene: TRBV7-6
clone size: .
J gene: TRBJ2-7
D gene: .

CDR3 protein: CSASVREDYGYTF
CDR3 DNA: TGCAGTGCTAGTGTCAGGGAGGACTATGGCTACACCTTC
V gene: TRBV20-1
clone size: .
J gene: TRBJ1-2
D gene: .

CDR3 protein: CASSLTAGYNEQFF
CDR3 DNA: TGTGCCAGCAGCTTGACCGCGGGGTACAATGAGCAGTTCTTC
V gene: TRBV5-4
clone size: .
J gene: TRBJ2-1
D gene: .

CDR3 protein: CASSLRQGESPLHF
CDR3 DNA: TGTGCCAGCAGCTTAAGACAGGGGGAGTCACCCCTCCACTTT
V gene: TRBV7-3
clone size: few
J gene: TRBJ1-6
D gene: TRBD1

CDR3 protein: CASSPAGPYGYTF
CDR3 DNA: TGTGCCAGCTCACCGGCGGGGCCCTATGGCTACACCTTC
V gene: TRBV18
clone size: .
J gene: TRBJ1-2
D gene: .

CDR3 protein: CASSFPPAGDSNQPQHF
CDR3 DNA: TGTGCCAGCAGTTTCCCTCCGGCAGGGGATAGCAATCAGCCCCAGCATTTT
V gene: TRBV27
clone size: .
J gene: TRBJ1-5
D gene: .

CDR3 protein: CASSLWGGGTADITDTQYF
CDR3 DNA: TGTGCCAGCAGCTTATGGGGCGGGGGCACCGCAGATATCACAGATACGCAGTATTTT
V gene: TRBV7-3
clone size: once
J gene: TRBJ2-3
D gene: .

CDR3 protein: CASSLEKALGGYGYTF
CDR3 DNA: TGTGCCAGCAGCTTAGAGAAGGCGTTAGGGGGCTATGGCTACACCTTC
V gene: TRBV7-2
clone size: .
J gene: TRBJ1-2
D gene: .

CDR3 protein: CASRGADTQYF
CDR3 DNA: TGCGCCAGCAGGGGCGCGGATACGCAGTATTTT
V gene: TRBV5-1
clone size: .
J gene: TRBJ2-3
D gene: .

CDR3 protein: CASSRSGLEAFF
CDR3 DNA: TGTGCCAGCAGCCGCTCAGGCCTTGAAGCTTTCTTT
V gene: TRBV12-3/TRBV12-4
clone size: .
J gene: TRBJ1-1
D gene: .

CDR3 protein: CASSRPGTGNTEAFF
CDR3 DNA: TGTGCCAGCAGTCGTCCCGGGACAGGGAACACTGAAGCTTTCTTT
V gene: TRBV6-5
clone size: .
J gene: TRBJ1-1
D gene: TRBD1